This T cell receptor (beta chain) was found in a study of technical replicates of blood from a few donors. TCRdb's table, derived via immunoSEQ multiplex PCR, lists solely in-frame clones and lacks some. Among 55,000 to 75,000 clones listed, around 93% were seen once. This clonotype was obtained from a human donor in good health. Some clones in this sample may be carry-over from other donors' samples. Material: PBMCs.

The CDR3 loop reads CSFSLQGSTGELFF. The CDR3 DNA reads TGCAGCTTCTCCCTCCAGGGAAGCACCGGGGAGCTGTTTTTT. The rearrangement links TRBV29-1 to TRBJ2-2; a weak D match, TRBD1 (5 bases). The germline V gene encodes CDR1 SQVTM and CDR2 ANQGSEA. V gave up 8 bases and J gave up 4 bases, with 17 bases separating them. The CDR3 is 14 residues long.